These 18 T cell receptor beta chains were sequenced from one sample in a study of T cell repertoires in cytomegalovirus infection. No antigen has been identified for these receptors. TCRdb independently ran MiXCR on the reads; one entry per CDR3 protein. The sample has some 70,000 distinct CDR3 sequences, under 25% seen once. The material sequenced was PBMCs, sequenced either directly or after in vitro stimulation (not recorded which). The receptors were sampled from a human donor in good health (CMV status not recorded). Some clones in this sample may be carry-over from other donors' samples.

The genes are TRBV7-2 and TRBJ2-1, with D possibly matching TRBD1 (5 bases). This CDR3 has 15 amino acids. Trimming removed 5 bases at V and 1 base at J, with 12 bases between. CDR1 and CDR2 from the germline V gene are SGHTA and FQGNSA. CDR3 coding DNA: TGTGCCAGCAGCCAAGGGGTCGCATCCTACAATGAGCAGTTCTTC. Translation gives CASSQGVASYNEQFF.

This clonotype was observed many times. The CDR3 loop reads CASSPRTTTDTQYF. CDR3 DNA sequence: TGTGCCAGCAGTCCGAGGACCACCACAGATACGCAGTATTTT. This chain links TRBV12-3 or TRBV12-4 with TRBJ2-3; D uncertain. The CDR3 is 14 residues long. With 5 bases removed from V and 2 bases from J, the gap between germline ends came to 11 bases.

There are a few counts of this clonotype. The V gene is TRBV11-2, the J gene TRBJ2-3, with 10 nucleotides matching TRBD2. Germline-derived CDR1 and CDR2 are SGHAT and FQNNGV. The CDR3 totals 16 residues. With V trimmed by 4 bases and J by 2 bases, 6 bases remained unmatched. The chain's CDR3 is CASSYSTSGITDTQYF. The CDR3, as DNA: TGTGCCAGCAGCTACTCCACTAGCGGGATCACAGATACGCAGTATTTT.

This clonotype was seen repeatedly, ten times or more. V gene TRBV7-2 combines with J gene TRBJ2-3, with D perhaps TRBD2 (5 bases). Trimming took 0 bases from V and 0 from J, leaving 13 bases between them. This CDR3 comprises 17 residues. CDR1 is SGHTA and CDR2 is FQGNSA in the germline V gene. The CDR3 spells CASSLARLSLSTDTQYF. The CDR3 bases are TGTGCCAGCAGCTTAGCCCGACTATCACTTAGCACAGATACGCAGTATTTT.

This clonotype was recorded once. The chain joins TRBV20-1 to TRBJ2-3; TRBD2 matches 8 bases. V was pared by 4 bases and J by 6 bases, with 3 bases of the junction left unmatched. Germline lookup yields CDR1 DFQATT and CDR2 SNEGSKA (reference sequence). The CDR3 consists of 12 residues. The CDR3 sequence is CSAIGRADTQYF. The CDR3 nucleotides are TGCAGTGCTATCGGGAGGGCTGATACGCAGTATTTT.

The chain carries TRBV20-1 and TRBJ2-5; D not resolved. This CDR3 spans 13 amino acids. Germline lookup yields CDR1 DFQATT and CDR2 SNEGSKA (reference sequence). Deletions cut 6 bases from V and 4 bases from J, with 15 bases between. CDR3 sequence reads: CSAQRLVTETQYF. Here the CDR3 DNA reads TGCAGTGCCCAGAGATTGGTGACAGAGACCCAGTACTTC.

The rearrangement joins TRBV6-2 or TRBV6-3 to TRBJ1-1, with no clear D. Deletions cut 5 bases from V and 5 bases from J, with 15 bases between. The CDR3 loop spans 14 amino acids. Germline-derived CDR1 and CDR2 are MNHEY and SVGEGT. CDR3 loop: CASSRTAGGTEAFF. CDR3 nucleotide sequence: TGTGCCAGCAGTCGGACGGCAGGTGGTACTGAAGCTTTCTTT.

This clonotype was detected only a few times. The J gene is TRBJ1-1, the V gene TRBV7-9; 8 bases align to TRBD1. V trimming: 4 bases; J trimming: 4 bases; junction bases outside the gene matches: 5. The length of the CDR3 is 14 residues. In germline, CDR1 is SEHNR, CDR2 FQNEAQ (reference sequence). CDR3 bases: TGTGCCAGCAGCTCCAGGACAGGGCCCACTGAAGCTTTCTTT. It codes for CASSSRTGPTEAFF.

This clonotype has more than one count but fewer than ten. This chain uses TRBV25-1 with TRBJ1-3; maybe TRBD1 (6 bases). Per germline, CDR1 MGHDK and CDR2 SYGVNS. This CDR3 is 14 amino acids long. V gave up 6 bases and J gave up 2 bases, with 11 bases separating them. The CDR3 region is CASSVTGTGNTIYF. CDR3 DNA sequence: TGTGCCAGCAGCGTAACAGGGACTGGAAACACCATATATTTT.

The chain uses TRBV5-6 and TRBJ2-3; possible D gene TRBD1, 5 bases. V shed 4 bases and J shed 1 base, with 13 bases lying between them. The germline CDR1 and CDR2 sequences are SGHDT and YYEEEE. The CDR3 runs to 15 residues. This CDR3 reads CASSQTGYGTDTQYF. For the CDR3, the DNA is TGTGCCAGCAGCCAAACAGGATACGGCACAGATACGCAGTATTTT.

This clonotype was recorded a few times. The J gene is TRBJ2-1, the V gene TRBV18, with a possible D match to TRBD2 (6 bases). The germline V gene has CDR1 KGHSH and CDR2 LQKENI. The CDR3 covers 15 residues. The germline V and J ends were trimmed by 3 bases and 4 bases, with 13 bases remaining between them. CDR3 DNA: TGTGCCAGCTCACCCACTAGCTTCCCATACAATGAGCAGTTCTTC. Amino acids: CASSPTSFPYNEQFF.

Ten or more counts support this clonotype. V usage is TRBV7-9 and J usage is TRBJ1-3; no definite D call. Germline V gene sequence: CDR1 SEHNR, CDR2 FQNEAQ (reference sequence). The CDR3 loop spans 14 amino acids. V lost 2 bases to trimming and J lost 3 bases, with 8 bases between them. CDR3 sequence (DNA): TGTGCCAGCAGCTTATTTGATGGTGGAAACACCATATATTTT. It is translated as CASSLFDGGNTIYF.

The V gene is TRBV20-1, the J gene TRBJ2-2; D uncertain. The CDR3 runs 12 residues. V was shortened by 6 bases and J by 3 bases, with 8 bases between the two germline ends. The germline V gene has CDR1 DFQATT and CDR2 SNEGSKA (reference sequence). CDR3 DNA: TGCAGTGCGCCGAGACACACCGGGGAGCTGTTTTTT. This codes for CSAPRHTGELFF.

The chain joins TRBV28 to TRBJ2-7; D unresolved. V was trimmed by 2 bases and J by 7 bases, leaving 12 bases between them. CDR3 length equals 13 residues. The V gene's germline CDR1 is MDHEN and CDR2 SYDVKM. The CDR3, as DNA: TGTGCCAGCAGTTTACCAGAAACTCGGGAGCAGTACGTC. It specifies CASSLPETREQYV.

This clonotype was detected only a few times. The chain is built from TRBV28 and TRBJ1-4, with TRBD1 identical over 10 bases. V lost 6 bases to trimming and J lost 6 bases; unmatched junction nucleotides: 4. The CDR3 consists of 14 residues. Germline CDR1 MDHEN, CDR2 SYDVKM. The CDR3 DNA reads TGTGCCAGCAGACTGACAGGGGGCGATGAAAAACTGTTTTTT. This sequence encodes CASRLTGGDEKLFF.

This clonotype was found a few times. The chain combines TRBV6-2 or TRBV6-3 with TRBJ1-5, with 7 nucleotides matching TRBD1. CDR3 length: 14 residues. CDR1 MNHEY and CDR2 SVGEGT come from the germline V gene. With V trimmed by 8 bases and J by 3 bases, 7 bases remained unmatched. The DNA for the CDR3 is TGTGCCAGCGCATGGACAGGAGTCAATCAGCCCCAGCATTTT. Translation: CASAWTGVNQPQHF.

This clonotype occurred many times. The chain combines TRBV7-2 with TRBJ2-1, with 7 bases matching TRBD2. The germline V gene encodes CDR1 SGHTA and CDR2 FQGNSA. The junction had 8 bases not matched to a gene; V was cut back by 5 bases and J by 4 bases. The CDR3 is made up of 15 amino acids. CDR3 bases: TGTGCCAGCAGCCAAATCGGACTAGAGTACAATGAGCAGTTCTTC. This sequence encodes CASSQIGLEYNEQFF.

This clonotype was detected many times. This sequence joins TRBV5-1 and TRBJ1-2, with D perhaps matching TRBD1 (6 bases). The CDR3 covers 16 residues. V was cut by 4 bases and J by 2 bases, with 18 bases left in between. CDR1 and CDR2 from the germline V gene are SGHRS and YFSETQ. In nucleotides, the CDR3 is TGCGCCAGCAGCACCACACAGGGAGCTAGGAACTATGGCTACACCTTC. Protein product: CASSTTQGARNYGYTF. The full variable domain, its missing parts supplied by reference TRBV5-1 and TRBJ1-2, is KAGVTQTPRYLIKTRGQQVTLSCSPISGHRSVSWYQQTPGQGLQFLFEYFSETQRNKGNFPGRFSGRQFSNSRSEMNVSTLELGDSALYLCASSTTQGARNYGYTFGSGTRLTVV.